The subject of this entry is one T cell receptor beta chain. This specimen comes from a study of blood T cell repertoires in COVID-19. Study background: In each case, the material was cDNA or gDNA derived from T cells, B-cell-depleted T cells, or PBMCs.

The V gene end was trimmed by 2 bases and the J gene end by 4 bases; junction bases not matched to a gene: 3. CDR3 size: 15 residues. In germline, CDR1 is SGHTA, CDR2 FQGTGA. Enrolled through a virtual design, the participants were between about 18 and 100 years of age and came from about two dozen US areas. Assignment of participants to cohorts was predicated upon participant-reported clinical history. Cohort 3 recovery required two negative PCRs, clearance, or symptom resolution. Clones were read by immunoSEQ multiplex PCR, and TCRdb kept only the in-frame ones, dropping some. The sample lists fewer than 400,000 clones, approximately 88% seen once, with 5% in the top ten.

This sequence was found in a man aged 30 to 45 who had recovered from COVID-19. The chain uses TRBV7-3 and TRBJ2-3; 10 nucleotides match TRBD2. Sequencing was carried out using PBMCs or T cells enriched from blood (not recorded which). CDR3 residues: CASSLLAGEADTQYF. The CDR3 nucleotides are TGTGCCAGCAGCTTACTAGCGGGGGAGGCAGATACGCAGTATTTT.